This TCR beta chain stems from a study of blood T cells in healthy people across ages. The germline V and J ends were trimmed by 8 bases and 6 bases, with 16 bases remaining between them. From germline, CDR1 is SNHLY and CDR2 FYNNEI. There are 13 residues in the CDR3. This clonotype was recorded a few times. Per sample, no less than 5 micrograms of total RNA were extracted. Through a sample-barcoded 5' primer and a J-beta primer mix, a second PCR was run for about 6 to 11 cycles. Via MiXCR, TCRdb re-called the 5' RACE reads, giving one row per CDR3 protein. This table holds around 800,000 distinct CDR3 sequences, about 53% found once.

The chain is built from TRBV2 and TRBJ1-2; D is uncertain. This sequence was found in a man of 80 years or more in good health. Sequencing was performed on blood. The CDR3 here is CASLRQVKDGYTF. As DNA, the CDR3 is TGTGCCAGCTTGAGACAAGTAAAGGATGGCTACACCTTC.